These 12 T cell receptor beta chains share one sample of origin, sequenced in a study of T cells after yellow fever vaccination. One entry per CDR3 protein, called by TCRdb with MiXCR from the 5' RACE reads. The profile shows about 630,000 distinct CDR3 sequences, roughly an eighth of them singletons. The material was PBMCs, obtained on the day of the yellow fever booster vaccination. These receptors were taken from a man aged 25 to 40 who received the YFV17D yellow fever vaccine.

This clonotype was observed a few times. The gene calls are TRBV14 and TRBJ2-2; possibly TRBD1 or TRBD2 for D (6 bases each). The CDR3 is 15 residues long. Germline V gene lookup returns CDR1 SGHDN and CDR2 FVKESK. V was shortened by 1 base and J by 5 bases, with 11 bases between the two germline ends. The CDR3 loop is CASSQVRRGTGELFF. The CDR3 coding sequence is TGTGCCAGCAGCCAAGTGAGGAGGGGGACCGGGGAGCTGTTTTTT.

This clonotype was observed a handful of times. V usage is TRBV6-6 and J usage is TRBJ1-2; D ambiguous. Germline assignment: CDR1 MNHNY and CDR2 SVGAGI (reference sequence). Deletions cut 6 bases from V and 8 bases from J, with 16 bases between. This CDR3 has 13 residues. For the CDR3, the DNA is TGTGCCAGCAGCCCGGGATTCGCCTCGGGCTACACCTTC. Its protein product is CASSPGFASGYTF.

The chain links TRBV4-3 to TRBJ1-1; TRBD1 is a possible D gene (5 bases). This CDR3 contains 15 residues. Germline V CDR1 and CDR2: LGHNA, YSLEER. V shed 1 base and J shed 6 bases, with 15 bases lying between them. This chain's CDR3 is CASSQVERPGAEAFF. CDR3 in DNA: TGCGCCAGCAGCCAAGTGGAAAGGCCGGGGGCTGAAGCTTTCTTT.

Only a few counts were recorded for this clonotype. The CDR3 protein is CASSLERRSYYEQYF. DNA for the CDR3: TGCGCCAGCAGCTTGGAACGGCGTTCCTACTACGAGCAGTACTTC. This rearrangement joins TRBV5-1 to TRBJ2-7, with unresolved D. In germline, CDR1 is SGHRS, CDR2 YFSETQ. Trimming shortened V by 0 bases and J by 3 bases, and 13 bases separated the two germline ends. This CDR3 is built from 15 residues. Full variable domain (rest looked up from reference TRBV5-1 and TRBJ2-7): KAGVTQTPRYLIKTRGQQVTLSCSPISGHRSVSWYQQTPGQGLQFLFEYFSETQRNKGNFPGRFSGRQFSNSRSEMNVSTLELGDSALYLCASSLERRSYYEQYFGPGTRLTVT.

V usage is TRBV6-5 and J usage is TRBJ2-7; D is undetermined. The CDR3 loop spans 13 amino acids. The germline V and J ends were trimmed by 4 bases and 4 bases, with 11 bases remaining between them. CDR1 and CDR2 (germline): MNHEY, SVGAGI. The chain's CDR3 is CASSSPQIYEQYF. The CDR3 DNA reads TGTGCCAGCAGTTCACCCCAGATATACGAGCAGTACTTC.

This chain links TRBV7-7 with TRBJ2-1; 7 bases line up with TRBD2. The CDR3 length is 15 residues. The germline gives CDR1 SSHAT, CDR2 FNYEAQ (reference sequence). V lost 5 bases to trimming and J lost 4 bases; unmatched junction nucleotides: 8. The chain's CDR3 is CASSPNRGLYNEQFF. The DNA for the CDR3 is TGTGCCAGCAGCCCGAACCGGGGACTATACAATGAGCAGTTCTTC.

Only a few counts were recorded for this clonotype. This rearrangement joins TRBV29-1 to TRBJ2-7; TRBD1 agrees at 9 bases. CDR3 size: 12 residues. From germline, CDR1 is SQVTM and CDR2 ANQGSEA. Trimming took 6 bases from V and 5 from J; bases not matched to a gene: 5. CDR3 region: CSVDRGRHEQYF. The CDR3 DNA sequence: TGCAGCGTGGACAGGGGACGGCACGAGCAGTACTTC.

This clonotype was recorded only once. Because the CDR3 is missing its conserved closing phenylalanine or tryptophan, this is likely a read error. The V and J genes are TRBV7-9 and TRBJ2-5, with TRBD1 as a possible D gene (6 bases). Germline V gene data show CDR1 as SEHNR and CDR2 as FQNEAQ (reference sequence). V dropped 5 bases and J dropped 5 bases, with 12 bases sitting between them. This CDR3 is built from 13 residues. The CDR3 nucleotides are TGTGCCAGCAGCCAGACAGGTGGTGAGACCCAGTACTCC. It codes for CASSQTGGETQYS.

This clonotype came up a few times. CDR3 amino acids: CASSLNPFDSYEQYF. In DNA, the CDR3 is TGTGCCAGCAGCTTAAACCCCTTTGACTCCTACGAGCAGTACTTC. The chain employs TRBV7-8 and TRBJ2-7; no reliable D call. With 2 bases removed from V and 0 bases from J, the gap between germline ends came to 11 bases. CDR1 SGHVS and CDR2 FQNEAQ come from the germline V gene. The CDR3 sequence is 15 residues long. Full variable domain (outside the CDR3, taken from reference TRBV7-8 and TRBJ2-7): GAGVSQSPRYKVAKRGQDVALRCDPISGHVSLFWYQQALGQGPEFLTYFQNEAQLDKSGLPSDRFFAERPEGSVSTLKIQRTQQEDSAVYLCASSLNPFDSYEQYFGPGTRLTVT.

This clonotype was counted a few times. The rearrangement uses TRBV12-3 or TRBV12-4 and TRBJ2-5, with a tentative D call TRBD2 (6 bases). Trimming stripped 3 bases from V and 1 base from J, with 15 bases between. This CDR3 region has 16 residues. This CDR3 is CASSFTTEGRQETQYF. CDR3 in DNA: TGTGCCAGCAGTTTTACCACGGAGGGGCGCCAAGAGACCCAGTACTTC.

There are a few counts of this clonotype. The chain uses TRBV3-1 and TRBJ2-1; 10 bases align to TRBD2. Trimming took 0 bases from V and 8 from J; bases not matched to a gene: 10. Germline V CDR1 and CDR2: LGHDT, YNNKEL (reference sequence). This CDR3 has 17 amino acids. The CDR3 region has the DNA TGTGCCAGCAGCCAAGAGTGGGCTAGCGGGAGTAGGGATGAGCAGTTCTTC. Translating it yields CASSQEWASGSRDEQFF.

V gene TRBV6-1 combines with J gene TRBJ2-7, with D unresolved. The CDR3 extends over 17 amino acids. V was clipped by 6 bases and J by 1 base, with 22 bases between them. The germline V gene has CDR1 MNHNS and CDR2 SASEGT. The CDR3 region is CASSQPLPGHGSYEQYF. Here the CDR3 DNA reads TGTGCCAGCAGCCAGCCCCTTCCTGGGCACGGATCCTACGAGCAGTACTTC.